Shown below are 29 T cell receptor beta chains from a single sample sequenced in a study of cytomegalovirus exposure and HLA in healthy donors (TCRdb year 2017). Receptor libraries were prepared by the immunoSEQ multiplex PCR assay. For the multiplex PCR, a mixture combining 60 forward primers for TCR Vbeta segments and 13 reverse primers for TCR Jbeta segments was used. TCRdb carries this immuneACCESS record with in-frame sequences only. Its versions omit some clonotypes, under half of them owing to an unresolved V gene in the studies checked, with the rest unexplained. This sample lists around 140,000 clones; roughly 71% were detected once. The ten largest clones take up 1.1% to 1.5% of the sample. Sequenced input: PBMCs. Receptor source: a woman in her thirties or forties in good health and CMV-seronegative.

The J gene is TRBJ1-1, the V gene TRBV6-1; 8 bases map to TRBD1. With V trimmed by 6 bases and J by 7 bases, 10 bases remained unmatched. The V gene's germline CDR1 is MNHNS and CDR2 SASEGT. This CDR3 region has 14 residues. The CDR3 coding sequence is TGTGCCAGCAGCGCCGGACAGGGCCAGGGTGAAGCTTTCTTT. Its translation is CASSAGQGQGEAFF.

CDR3 DNA sequence: TGCGCCAGCAGCTTGGGACAGGCGATTGCAACTAATGAAAAACTGTTTTTT. This sequence encodes CASSLGQAIATNEKLFF. The chain carries TRBV5-1 and TRBJ1-4, with D maybe TRBD1 (6 bases). Germline V gene sequence: CDR1 SGHRS, CDR2 YFSETQ. The CDR3 contains 17 residues. Trimming removed 0 bases at V and 0 bases at J, with 12 bases between.

The chain carries TRBV7-9 and TRBJ1-2, with D possibly TRBD1 on 6 matching bases. Germline assignment: CDR1 SEHNR and CDR2 FQNEAQ (reference sequence). V lost 0 bases and J 3 bases, leaving 11 bases between the germline ends. The CDR3 contains 15 residues. CDR3 loop: CASSLAGDTDYGYTF. CDR3 DNA sequence: TGTGCCAGCAGCTTAGCCGGGGACACCGACTATGGCTACACCTTC.

The chain couples TRBV6-5 to TRBJ1-2; TRBD1 matches at 9 bases. Germline CDR1 MNHEY, CDR2 SVGAGI. Trimming at V came to 6 bases and at J to 4 bases, leaving 6 bases not matched to a gene. CDR3 size: 14 residues. CDR3 coding DNA: TGTGCCAGCAGGCTCGGACAGGGGATCTATGGCTACACCTTC. Amino acid sequence: CASRLGQGIYGYTF.

Comment on this clone: Other nucleotide sequences in the sample specify the same CDR3. The rearrangement uses TRBV30 and TRBJ1-3; D unclear. The V gene's germline CDR1 is GTSNPN and CDR2 SVGIG (reference sequence). The CDR3 runs to 12 residues. Trimming took 0 bases from V and 4 from J, leaving 4 bases between them. The chain's CDR3 is CAWSVEGNTIYF. CDR3 DNA sequence: TGTGCCTGGAGTGTGGAGGGAAACACCATATATTTT.

This chain connects TRBV2 to TRBJ1-6, with 7 bases fitting TRBD1. The CDR3 spans 15 residues. The V gene's germline CDR1 is SNHLY and CDR2 FYNNEI. Trimming took 1 base from V and 13 from J; bases not matched to a gene: 10. The CDR3 sequence: CASSEETGPTVPLHF. The CDR3 DNA sequence: TGTGCCAGCAGTGAAGAGACAGGGCCCACCGTGCCCCTCCACTTT.

The rearrangement uses TRBV4-1 and TRBJ2-3; D could derive from TRBD1 or TRBD2 (7 bases each). V dropped 5 bases and J dropped 1 base, with 16 bases sitting between them. CDR1 MGHRA and CDR2 YSYEKL come from the germline V gene. The CDR3 length is 16 residues. The CDR3 nucleotides read TGCGCCAGCAGCGAAGGGGGCGGGGGTGGCACAGATACGCAGTATTTT. Protein product: CASSEGGGGGTDTQYF.

CDR3 sequence (DNA): TGTGCCTGGAGTGTCTCGGGAATTGAAGCTTTCTTT. It yields the protein CAWSVSGIEAFF. The chain carries TRBV30 and TRBJ1-1; no clear D. This CDR3 spans 12 amino acids. V lost 0 bases and J lost 7, with 9 bases in between. Germline lookup yields CDR1 GTSNPN and CDR2 SVGIG (reference sequence).

This chain joins TRBV7-2 and TRBJ1-5, with D hard to call. V lost 2 bases, J lost 4 bases, and 3 bases lay in between. The V gene's germline CDR1 is SGHTA and CDR2 FQGNSA. CDR3 length: 12 amino acids. CDR3 sequence reads: CASSLLNQPQHF. The CDR3 DNA is TGTGCCAGCAGCTTATTAAATCAGCCCCAGCATTTT.

This sequence joins TRBV27 and TRBJ2-1; 9 bases agree with TRBD2. The germline CDR1 and CDR2 sequences are MNHEY and SMNVEV (reference sequence). The CDR3 runs to 16 residues. V lost 8 bases and J lost 6; bases outside the gene matches: 14. The CDR3 DNA is TGTGCCAGCGCCTGGCTGCGGGGGGGCATTCCCAATGAGCAGTTCTTC. It encodes CASAWLRGGIPNEQFF.

The V call is TRBV5-1, the J call TRBJ2-1; 8 bases align to TRBD2. The germline gives CDR1 SGHRS, CDR2 YFSETQ. With 0 bases clipped from V and 9 bases from J, the junction kept 8 bases outside the gene matches. CDR3 length equals 15 residues. Here the CDR3 reads CASSLDPPREGEQFF. The CDR3 DNA is TGCGCCAGCAGCTTGGATCCACCCCGGGAGGGTGAGCAGTTCTTC.

The CDR3 DNA follows: TGTGCCAGCAGTACTATGACAGGTCCTCTATCACCTGGCTACACCTTC. This gives the protein CASSTMTGPLSPGYTF. The gene calls are TRBV28 and TRBJ1-2; D might be TRBD1 (6 bases). Between the trimmed V and J ends, which lost 5 bases and 7 bases, there was a span of 23 bases. In germline, CDR1 is MDHEN, CDR2 SYDVKM. There are 16 residues in the CDR3.

The chain employs TRBV10-1 and TRBJ1-5; a possible D gene is TRBD1 (5 bases). CDR3 length equals 17 residues. V lost 10 bases to trimming and J lost 0 bases, with 22 bases between them. Germline V gene sequence: CDR1 WNHNN, CDR2 SYGVQD (reference sequence). CDR3: CAIIYKYQGNSNQPQHF. CDR3 bases: TGCGCCATCATATACAAATACCAGGGAAATAGCAATCAGCCCCAGCATTTT.

This clone was detected only once. The gene calls are TRBV2 and TRBJ1-5, with a tentative D call TRBD1 (6 bases). The CDR3 has 18 residues. Germline lookup yields CDR1 SNHLY and CDR2 FYNNEI. V lost 8 bases to trimming and J lost 3 bases, with 26 bases between them. In nucleotides, the CDR3 is TGTGCCAGCGGAACAGGGAAAGGAACAAGGGGAAACAATCAGCCCCAGCATTTT. Translating gives CASGTGKGTRGNNQPQHF.

This clone was seen only once. The chain uses TRBV18 and TRBJ1-2, with 9 nucleotides matching TRBD1. The germline CDR1 and CDR2 sequences are KGHSH and LQKENI. J gave up 4 bases and V 3 bases, and 6 bases lay outside the gene matches. This CDR3 is 15 amino acids long. CDR3 loop: CASSPWGQGIYGYTF. As DNA, the CDR3 is TGTGCCAGCTCACCTTGGGGACAGGGTATCTATGGCTACACCTTC.

The J gene is TRBJ1-1, the V gene TRBV7-3; possibly TRBD1 for D (6 bases). V was clipped by 4 bases and J by 4 bases, with 19 bases between them. Per germline, CDR1 SGHTA and CDR2 FQGTGA. The length of the CDR3 is 16 residues. CDR3 in amino acids: CASSSPRGARSTEAFF. CDR3 DNA: TGTGCCAGCAGCTCCCCACGGGGGGCGAGGAGCACTGAAGCTTTCTTT.

This chain joins TRBV6-6 and TRBJ2-5, with 7 bases fitting TRBD1. Germline V gives CDR1 MNHNY, CDR2 SVGAGI (reference sequence). The CDR3 has 14 amino acids. J lost 5 bases, V lost 7 bases, and 10 bases had no gene match. CDR3 in DNA: TGTGCCAGCACCAAGGCACAGGGGATCGAGACCCAGTACTTC. Its protein is CASTKAQGIETQYF.

The chain uses TRBV6-5 and TRBJ2-7, with D possibly TRBD1 on 5 matching bases. The CDR3 runs to 16 residues. Germline CDR1 reads MNHEY; CDR2 reads SVGAGI. V dropped 3 bases and J dropped 0 bases, with 15 bases sitting between them. The CDR3 loop is CASSYSRQMGSYEQYF. The CDR3 region has the DNA TGTGCCAGCAGTTATTCCCGACAGATGGGCTCCTACGAGCAGTACTTC.

The chain recombines TRBV27 with TRBJ2-1; 11 nucleotides align to TRBD2. This CDR3 region has 17 residues. The V and J ends lost 3 bases and 7 bases, in that order; junction bases with no gene match: 11. Germline CDR1 MNHEY, CDR2 SMNVEV (reference sequence). As DNA, the CDR3 is TGTGCCAGCAGTTTCCAAGGGGCTAGCGGGGGGCGGAATGAGCAGTTCTTC. Encoded protein: CASSFQGASGGRNEQFF.

The chain links TRBV9 to TRBJ1-6; 7 nucleotides align to TRBD1. V lost 0 bases to trimming and J lost 8 bases; unmatched junction nucleotides: 8. The germline V gene encodes CDR1 SGDLS and CDR2 YYNGEE. The CDR3 runs to 16 residues. As DNA, the CDR3 is TGTGCCAGCAGCGTAGAGGGGGCAGGGGAAGATTCACCCCTCCACTTT. Translation gives CASSVEGAGEDSPLHF.

The chain carries TRBV9 and TRBJ1-1; the match to TRBD1 covers 10 bases. Germline CDR1 is SGDLS and CDR2 is YYNGEE. The V and J ends lost 4 bases and 0 bases, in that order; junction bases with no gene match: 9. The CDR3 sequence is 17 residues long. The CDR3 sequence: CASSLLGTGDMNTEAFF. CDR3 coding DNA: TGTGCCAGCAGCCTCTTGGGGACAGGGGACATGAACACTGAAGCTTTCTTT.

The chain carries TRBV6-5 and TRBJ1-2, with D maybe TRBD1 (6 bases). The CDR3 length is 14 residues. Germline V lookup: CDR1 MNHEY, CDR2 SVGAGI. V was pared by 5 bases and J by 4 bases, with 14 bases between. CDR3 loop: CASSPDRTFYGYTF. For the CDR3, the DNA is TGTGCCAGCAGTCCCGACAGGACCTTCTATGGCTACACCTTC.

This chain uses TRBV7-9 with TRBJ1-4; 8 bases are shared with TRBD1. J gave up 0 bases and V 6 bases, and 3 bases lay outside the gene matches. Per germline, CDR1 SEHNR and CDR2 FQNEAQ (reference sequence). The CDR3 totals 15 residues. CDR3 residues: CASSRQGTTNEKLFF. CDR3 bases: TGTGCCAGCAGTCGACAGGGGACAACTAATGAAAAACTGTTTTTT.

V usage is TRBV19 and J usage is TRBJ1-5; D possibly corresponds to TRBD1 (5 bases). V lost 1 base and J lost 6, with 13 bases in between. CDR1 is LNHDA, CDR2 SQIVND, per germline (reference sequence). The CDR3 is made up of 15 amino acids. The CDR3: CASSIGPGIAQPQHF. CDR3 nucleotide sequence: TGTGCCAGTAGTATAGGTCCAGGGATAGCTCAGCCCCAGCATTTT.

The chain employs TRBV28 and TRBJ2-4; D is perhaps TRBD2 (6 bases). The CDR3 has 17 residues. Per germline, CDR1 MDHEN and CDR2 SYDVKM. The V and J ends lost 2 bases and 3 bases respectively, with 17 bases between them. CDR3 nucleotide sequence: TGTGCCAGCAGTTTAGGGATCGTAGCGGAGGTCAAAAACATTCAGTACTTC. Amino acid sequence: CASSLGIVAEVKNIQYF.

This clone was detected a few times. V is TRBV15 and J is TRBJ1-2; D call uncertain. The CDR3 runs 15 residues. Trimming took 1 base from V and 3 from J, leaving 12 bases between them. Per germline, CDR1 LNHNV and CDR2 YYDKDF (reference sequence). In DNA, the CDR3 is TGTGCCACCAGCAGAGGAGGAGGATTTGACTATGGCTACACCTTC. It codes for CATSRGGGFDYGYTF.

On this clone: The junction does not match germline at one end; this may be a read error. The chain couples TRBV28 to TRBJ1-2; TRBD1 aligns across 7 bases. The CDR3 has 14 amino acids. The germline V gene has CDR1 MDHEN and CDR2 SYDVKM. Here the CDR3 reads CASSSPTGIYVYTF. CDR3 DNA sequence: TGTGCCAGCAGTTCCCCGACAGGGATCTATGTCTACACCTTC.

This chain links TRBV5-6 with TRBJ1-1; unclear D gene. There are 14 residues in the CDR3. Trimming left V 0 bases short and J 4 bases short, with 10 bases between. Per the germline V gene, CDR1 is SGHDT and CDR2 is YYEEEE. The CDR3 nucleotides read TGTGCCAGCAGCTTGGGCCCCGAGGGCACTGAAGCTTTCTTT. Translated: CASSLGPEGTEAFF.

This sequence joins TRBV18 and TRBJ2-3; TRBD1 matches 7 bases. The CDR3 has 14 amino acids. The germline gives CDR1 KGHSH, CDR2 LQKENI. The trim removed 2 bases at V and 6 bases at J, leaving 5 bases unmatched. The CDR3 loop reads CASSPAGGKDTQYF. Here the CDR3 DNA reads TGTGCCAGCTCACCAGCAGGGGGAAAGGATACGCAGTATTTT. Using reference TRBV18 and TRBJ2-3 for the parts outside the CDR3, the full variable domain is NAGVMQNPRHLVRRRGQEARLRCSPMKGHSHVYWYRQLPEEGLKFMVYLQKENIIDESGMPKERFSAEFPKEGPSILRIQQVVRGDSAAYFCASSPAGGKDTQYFGPGTRLTVL.